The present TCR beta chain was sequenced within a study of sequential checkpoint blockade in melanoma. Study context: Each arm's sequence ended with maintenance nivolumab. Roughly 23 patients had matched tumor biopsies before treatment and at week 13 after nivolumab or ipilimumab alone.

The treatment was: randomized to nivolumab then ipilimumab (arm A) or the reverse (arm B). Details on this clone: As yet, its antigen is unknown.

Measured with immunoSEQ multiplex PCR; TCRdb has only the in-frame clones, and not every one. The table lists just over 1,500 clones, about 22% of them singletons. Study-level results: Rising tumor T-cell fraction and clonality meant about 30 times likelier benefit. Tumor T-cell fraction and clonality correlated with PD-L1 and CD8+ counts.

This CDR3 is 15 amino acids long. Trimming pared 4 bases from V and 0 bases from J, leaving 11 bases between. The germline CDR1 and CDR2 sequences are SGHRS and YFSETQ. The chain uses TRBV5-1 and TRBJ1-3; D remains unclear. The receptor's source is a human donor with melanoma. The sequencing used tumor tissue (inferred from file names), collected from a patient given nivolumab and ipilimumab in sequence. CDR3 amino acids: CASSPGSNSGNTIYF. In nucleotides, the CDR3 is TGCGCCAGCAGCCCCGGGTCCAACTCTGGAAACACCATATATTTT.